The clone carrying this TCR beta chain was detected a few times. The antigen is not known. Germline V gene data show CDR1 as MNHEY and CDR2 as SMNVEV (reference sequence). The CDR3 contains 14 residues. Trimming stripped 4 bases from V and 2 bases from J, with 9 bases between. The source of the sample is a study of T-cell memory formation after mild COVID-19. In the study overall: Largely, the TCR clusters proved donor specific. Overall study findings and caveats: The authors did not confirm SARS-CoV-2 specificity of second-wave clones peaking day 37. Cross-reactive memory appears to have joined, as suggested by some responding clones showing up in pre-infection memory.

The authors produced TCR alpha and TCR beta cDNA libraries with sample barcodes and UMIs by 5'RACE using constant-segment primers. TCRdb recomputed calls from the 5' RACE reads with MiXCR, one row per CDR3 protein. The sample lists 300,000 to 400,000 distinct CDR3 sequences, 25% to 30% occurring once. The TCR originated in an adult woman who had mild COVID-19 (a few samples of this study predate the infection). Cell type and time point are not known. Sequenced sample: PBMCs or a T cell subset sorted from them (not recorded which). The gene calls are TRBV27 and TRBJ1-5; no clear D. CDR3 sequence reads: CASSSRDGNQPQHF. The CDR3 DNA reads TGTGCCAGCAGTTCTCGGGATGGCAATCAGCCCCAGCATTTT.